This TCR beta chain originates from a study of identical twins. Healthy Caucasians alone served as donors. Points from the study as a whole: Twin-shared out-of-frame alpha sequences were enriched for low generation probability. Donors were not followed over many years; analysis was cross-sectional. There were fewer insertions in abundant cord blood beta clonotypes, but memory repertoires showed no such pattern.

Concerning this clonotype itself: Its antigen remains unidentified.

There are 15 residues in the CDR3. In germline, CDR1 is MNHEY, CDR2 SMNVEV (reference sequence). TCRdb analysed the 5' RACE reads with MiXCR anew, one entry per CDR3 protein. The sample shows about 1.7 million distinct CDR3 sequences, about 32% of them seen only once. The sequence was obtained from a newborn girl in good health. The chain joins TRBV27 to TRBJ2-5; TRBD2 agrees at 7 bases. The J call could be wrong; TRBJ2-1 is a better fit for the DNA end. Sequenced input: cord blood. In DNA, the CDR3 is TGTGCCAGCAGTTTATCGAAAAGCGGGAAAGAGACCCAGTTCTTC. Protein sequence: CASSLSKSGKETQFF.